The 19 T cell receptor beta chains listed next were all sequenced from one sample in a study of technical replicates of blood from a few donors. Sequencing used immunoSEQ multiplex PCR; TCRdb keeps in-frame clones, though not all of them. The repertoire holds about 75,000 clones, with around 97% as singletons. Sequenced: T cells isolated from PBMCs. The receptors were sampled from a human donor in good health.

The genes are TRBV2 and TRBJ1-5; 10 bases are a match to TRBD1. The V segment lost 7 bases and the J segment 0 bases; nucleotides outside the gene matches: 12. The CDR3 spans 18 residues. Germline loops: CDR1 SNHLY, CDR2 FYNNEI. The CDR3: CASTWGDRGANSNQPQHF. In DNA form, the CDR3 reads TGTGCCAGCACCTGGGGGGACAGGGGCGCCAATAGCAATCAGCCCCAGCATTTT.

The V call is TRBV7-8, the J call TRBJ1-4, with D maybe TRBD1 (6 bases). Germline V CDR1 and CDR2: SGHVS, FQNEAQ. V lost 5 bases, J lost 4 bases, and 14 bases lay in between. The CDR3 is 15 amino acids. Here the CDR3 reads CASSPSGVHNEKLFF. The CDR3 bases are TGTGCCAGCAGCCCCTCAGGGGTGCATAATGAAAAACTGTTTTTT. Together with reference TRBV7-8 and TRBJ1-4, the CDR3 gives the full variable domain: GAGVSQSPRYKVAKRGQDVALRCDPISGHVSLFWYQQALGQGPEFLTYFQNEAQLDKSGLPSDRFFAERPEGSVSTLKIQRTQQEDSAVYLCASSPSGVHNEKLFFGSGTQLSVL.

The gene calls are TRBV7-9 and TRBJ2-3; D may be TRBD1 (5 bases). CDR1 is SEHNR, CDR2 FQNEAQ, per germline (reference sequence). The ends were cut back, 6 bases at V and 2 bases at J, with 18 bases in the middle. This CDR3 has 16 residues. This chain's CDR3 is CASRSVMAGLTDTQYF. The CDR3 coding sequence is TGTGCCAGCAGGTCGGTGATGGCAGGGCTCACAGATACGCAGTATTTT.

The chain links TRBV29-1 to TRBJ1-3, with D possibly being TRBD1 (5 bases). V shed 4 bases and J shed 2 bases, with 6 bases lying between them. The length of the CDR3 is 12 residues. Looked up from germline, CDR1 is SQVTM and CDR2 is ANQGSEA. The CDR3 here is CSVVGAGNTIYF. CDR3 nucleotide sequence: TGCAGCGTTGTAGGGGCTGGAAACACCATATATTTT.

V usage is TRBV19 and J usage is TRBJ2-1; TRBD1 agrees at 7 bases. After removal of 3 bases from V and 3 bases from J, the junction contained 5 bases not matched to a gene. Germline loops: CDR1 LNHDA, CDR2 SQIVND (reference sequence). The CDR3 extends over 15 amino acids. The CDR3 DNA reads TGTGCCAGTAGTATGACTTGGACAGGCTACAATGAGCAGTTCTTC. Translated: CASSMTWTGYNEQFF.

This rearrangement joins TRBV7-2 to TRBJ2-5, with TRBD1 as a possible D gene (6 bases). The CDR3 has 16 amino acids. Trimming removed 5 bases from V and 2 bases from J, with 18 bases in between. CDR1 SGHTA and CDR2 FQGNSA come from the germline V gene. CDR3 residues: CASSPSSRGQQETQYF. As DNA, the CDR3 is TGTGCCAGCAGCCCGTCCAGCCGGGGACAACAAGAGACCCAGTACTTC. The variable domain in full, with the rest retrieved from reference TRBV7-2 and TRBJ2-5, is GAGVSQSPSNKVTEKGKDVELRCDPISGHTALYWYRQSLGQGLEFLIYFQGNSAPDKSGLPSDRFSAERTGGSVSTLTIQRTQQEDSAVYLCASSPSSRGQQETQYFGPGTRLLVL.

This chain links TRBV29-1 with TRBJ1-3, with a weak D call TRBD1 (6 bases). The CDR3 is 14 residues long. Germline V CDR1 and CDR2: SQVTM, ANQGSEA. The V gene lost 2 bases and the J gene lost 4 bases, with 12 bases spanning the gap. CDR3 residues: CSVETGIYGNTIYF. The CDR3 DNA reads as TGCAGCGTTGAAACAGGGATCTACGGAAACACCATATATTTT. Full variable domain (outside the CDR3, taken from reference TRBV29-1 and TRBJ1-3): SAVISQKPSRDICQRGTSLTIQCQVDSQVTMMFWYRQQPGQSLTLIATANQGSEATYESGFVIDKFPISRPNLTFSTLTVSNMSPEDSSIYLCSVETGIYGNTIYFGEGSWLTVV.

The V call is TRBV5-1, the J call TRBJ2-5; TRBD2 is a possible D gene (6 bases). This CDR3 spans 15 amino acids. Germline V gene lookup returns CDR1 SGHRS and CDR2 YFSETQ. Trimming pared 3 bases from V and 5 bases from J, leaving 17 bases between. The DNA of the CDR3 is TGCGCCAGCAGCTCGTCCTTACTAGCAGCGGAGACCCAGTACTTC. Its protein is CASSSSLLAAETQYF.

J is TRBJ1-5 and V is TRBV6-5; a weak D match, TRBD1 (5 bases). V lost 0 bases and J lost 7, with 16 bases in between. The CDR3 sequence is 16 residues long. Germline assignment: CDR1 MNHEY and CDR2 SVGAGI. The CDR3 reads CASSYSIGGGGQPQHF. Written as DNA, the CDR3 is TGTGCCAGCAGTTACTCGATTGGGGGGGGTGGGCAGCCCCAGCATTTT.

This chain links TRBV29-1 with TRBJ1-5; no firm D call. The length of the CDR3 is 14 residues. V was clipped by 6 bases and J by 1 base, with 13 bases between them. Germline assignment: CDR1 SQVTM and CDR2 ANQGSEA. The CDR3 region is CSVLIGGSNQPQHF. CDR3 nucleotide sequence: TGCAGCGTCCTAATCGGCGGGAGCAATCAGCCCCAGCATTTT.

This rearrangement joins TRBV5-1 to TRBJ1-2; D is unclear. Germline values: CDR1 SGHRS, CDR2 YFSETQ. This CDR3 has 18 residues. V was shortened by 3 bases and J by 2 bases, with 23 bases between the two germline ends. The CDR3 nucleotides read TGCGCCAGCAGCTGGAACCAGGTAGCGCCCTTGACCAACTATGGCTACACCTTC. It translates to CASSWNQVAPLTNYGYTF.

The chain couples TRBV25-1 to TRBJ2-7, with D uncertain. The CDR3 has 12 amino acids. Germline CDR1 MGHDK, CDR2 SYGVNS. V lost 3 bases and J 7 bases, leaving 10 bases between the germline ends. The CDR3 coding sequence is TGTGCCAGCAGTGAGCCGGGTAGGGAGCAGTACTTC. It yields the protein CASSEPGREQYF.

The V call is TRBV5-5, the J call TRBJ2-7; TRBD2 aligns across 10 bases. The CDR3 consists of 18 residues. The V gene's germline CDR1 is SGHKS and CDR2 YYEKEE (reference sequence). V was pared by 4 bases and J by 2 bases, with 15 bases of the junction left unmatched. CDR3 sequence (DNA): TGTGCCAGCAGCCCGACTAGAGCGGGAGGGTATGGCGCCTACGAGCAGTACTTC. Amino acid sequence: CASSPTRAGGYGAYEQYF.

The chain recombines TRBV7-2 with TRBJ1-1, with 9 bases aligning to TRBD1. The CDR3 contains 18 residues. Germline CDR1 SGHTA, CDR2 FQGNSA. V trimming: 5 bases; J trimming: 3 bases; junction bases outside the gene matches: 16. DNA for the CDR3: TGTGCCAGCAGCCTCACTTACAGGGGGCTAAGATTGGACACTGAAGCTTTCTTT. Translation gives CASSLTYRGLRLDTEAFF.

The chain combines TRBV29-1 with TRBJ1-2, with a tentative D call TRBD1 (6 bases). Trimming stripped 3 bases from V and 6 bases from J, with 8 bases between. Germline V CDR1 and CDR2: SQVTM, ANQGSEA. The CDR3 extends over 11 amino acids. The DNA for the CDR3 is TGCAGCGTTGATAAGGGGGATGGCTACACCTTC. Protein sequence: CSVDKGDGYTF.

This chain's CDR3 is CASSLRGERSEAFF. The DNA of the CDR3 is TGTGCCAGCAGCTTACGGGGGGAAAGGTCTGAAGCTTTCTTT. The V gene is TRBV11-3, the J gene TRBJ1-1, with D possibly being TRBD1 (5 bases). Germline V gene data show CDR1 as SGHNT and CDR2 as YENEEA. The CDR3 runs to 14 residues. V lost 2 bases, J lost 6 bases, and 13 bases lay in between.

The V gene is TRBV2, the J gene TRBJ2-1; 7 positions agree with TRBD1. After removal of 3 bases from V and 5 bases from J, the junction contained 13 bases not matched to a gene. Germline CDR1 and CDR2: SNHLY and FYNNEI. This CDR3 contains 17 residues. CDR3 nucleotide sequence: TGTGCCAGCAGTGACCTATCGATTGGGGACAGCCACAATGAGCAGTTCTTC. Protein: CASSDLSIGDSHNEQFF.

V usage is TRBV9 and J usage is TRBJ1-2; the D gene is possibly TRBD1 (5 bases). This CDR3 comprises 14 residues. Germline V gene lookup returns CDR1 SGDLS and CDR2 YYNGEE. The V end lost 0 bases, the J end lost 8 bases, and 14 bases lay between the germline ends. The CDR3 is CASSVARGAYGYTF. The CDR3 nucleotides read TGTGCCAGCAGCGTAGCAAGGGGCGCCTACGGCTACACCTTC.

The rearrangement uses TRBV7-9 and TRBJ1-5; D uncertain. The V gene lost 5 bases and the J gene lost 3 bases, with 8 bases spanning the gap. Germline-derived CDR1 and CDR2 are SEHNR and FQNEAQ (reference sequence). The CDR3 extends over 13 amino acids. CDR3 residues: CASSPSLNQPQHF. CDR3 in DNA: TGTGCCAGCAGCCCCTCCCTCAATCAGCCCCAGCATTTT.